The present TCR beta chain was sequenced within a study of cytomegalovirus exposure and HLA in healthy donors. Overall study findings and caveats: DRB1 showed the most TCR associations and HLA-C the fewest in a later analysis, as rates varied by HLA locus. Among TCR beta chains, those listed as cytomegalovirus-associated numbered around 180.

About this clone: Antigen specificity is unknown.

There were likely unrecorded immune exposures, though donors were nominally healthy when sampled. Both 60 Vbeta primers and 13 Jbeta primers went into the PCR. The data were produced by immunoSEQ multiplex PCR, yet TCRdb's version contains in-frame clones alone and is incomplete. Seen here are approximately 190,000 clones, roughly 73% observed once, and the top ten hold roughly 2%. The CDR3 is 13 amino acids. With 7 bases removed from V and 8 bases from J, the gap between germline ends came to 15 bases. Germline V lookup: CDR1 MNHEY, CDR2 SVGAGI. The chain uses TRBV6-5 and TRBJ2-1, with a possible D match to TRBD2 (6 bases). The source is a woman younger than 45 in good health and CMV-seropositive. The material sequenced was PBMCs. The CDR3 sequence is CASNQGGMDEQFF. The CDR3 DNA reads as TGTGCCAGCAATCAGGGCGGGATGGATGAGCAGTTCTTC.